This T cell receptor (beta chain) came from a study of cytomegalovirus exposure and HLA in healthy donors. As for the study in general: Later analysis reported that the approximately 120 validation repertoires shared the platform of the roughly 700 first-cohort repertoires. Study-level results: In vitro checks showed that a few CMV-associated chains really do target CMV antigens. The authors listed some 160 TCR beta chains as cytomegalovirus-associated.

As to this clone: Its antigen is as yet unknown.

Measured with immunoSEQ multiplex PCR; TCRdb has only the in-frame clones, and not every one. Here the sample spans about 140,000 clones, 88% being singletons. Germline trimming cut 9 bases from V and 2 bases from J; bases unmatched to any gene: 1. Per the germline V gene, CDR1 is MNHNS and CDR2 is SASEGT. This CDR3 spans 11 amino acids. The V call is TRBV6-1, the J call TRBJ2-7, with 7 bases that match TRBD1. This TCR came from a woman aged 18-35 years in good health and CMV-seropositive. The sequencing sample was made of PBMCs. The CDR3 loop reads CARGGPYEQYF. CDR3 coding DNA: TGTGCCAGAGGGGGCCCCTACGAGCAGTACTTC.